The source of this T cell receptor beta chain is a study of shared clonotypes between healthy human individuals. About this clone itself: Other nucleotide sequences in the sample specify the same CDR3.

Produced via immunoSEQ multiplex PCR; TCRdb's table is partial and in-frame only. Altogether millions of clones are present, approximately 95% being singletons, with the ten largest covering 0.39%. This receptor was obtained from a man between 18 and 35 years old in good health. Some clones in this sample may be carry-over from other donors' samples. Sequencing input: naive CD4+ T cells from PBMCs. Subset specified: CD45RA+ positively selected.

CDR3 residues: CASSLGRYSNQPQHF. CDR3 bases: TGTGCCAGCAGTTTAGGCCGTTATAGCAATCAGCCCCAGCATTTT. The chain links TRBV27 to TRBJ1-5; D remains unclear. CDR1 is MNHEY, CDR2 SMNVEV, per germline (reference sequence). CDR3 length equals 15 residues. The V gene lost 2 bases and the J gene lost 0 bases, with 8 bases spanning the gap.